The 11 T cell receptor beta chains given below trace back to one sample, sequenced in a study of shared clonotypes between healthy human individuals. Sequencing used immunoSEQ multiplex PCR; TCRdb keeps in-frame clones, though not all of them. The sample yields under 750,000 clones, just under 75% seen once. The sequencing sample was made of memory CD4+ T cells sorted from blood. As to subset: CD45RA-negative fraction. Receptors were obtained from a woman aged 25 to 45 in good health.

The gene calls are TRBV7-9 and TRBJ2-4, with D perhaps matching TRBD2 (5 bases). Germline CDR1 reads SEHNR; CDR2 reads FQNEAQ (reference sequence). The CDR3 sequence is 13 residues long. Trimming shortened V by 1 base and J by 9 bases, and 10 bases separated the two germline ends. This CDR3 reads CASSLGSAGIQYF. CDR3 nucleotides: TGTGCCAGCAGCTTAGGGTCCGCGGGCATTCAGTACTTC. Using reference TRBV7-9 and TRBJ2-4 for the parts outside the CDR3, the full variable domain is DTGVSQNPRHKITKRGQNVTFRCDPISEHNRLYWYRQTLGQGPEFLTYFQNEAQLEKSRLLSDRFSAERPKGSFSTLEIQRTEQGDSAMYLCASSLGSAGIQYFGAGTRLSVL.

The gene calls are TRBV9 and TRBJ2-3, with TRBD2 matching 13 bases. This CDR3 is built from 18 residues. Trimming removed 3 bases from V and 3 bases from J; junction bases left unmatched: 10. In germline, CDR1 is SGDLS, CDR2 YYNGEE. The CDR3 DNA follows: TGTGCCAGCAGCGCCCGACTAGCGGGAGGCCGACATACAGATACGCAGTATTTT. Translating gives CASSARLAGGRHTDTQYF.

V and J are TRBV5-1 and TRBJ1-1, with D possibly being TRBD1 (5 bases). Germline assignment: CDR1 SGHRS and CDR2 YFSETQ. The CDR3 extends over 14 amino acids. V shed 0 bases and J shed 4 bases, with 10 bases lying between them. For the CDR3, the DNA is TGCGCCAGCAGCTTGGAGGGGTTAGGCACTGAAGCTTTCTTT. Its protein product is CASSLEGLGTEAFF.

Points on this clone: A clone one base away is much larger, so this may be a read error. V is TRBV7-2 and J is TRBJ2-7; 13 nucleotides line up with TRBD2. Germline loops: CDR1 SGHTA, CDR2 FQGNSA. V lost 5 bases and J lost 1; bases outside the gene matches: 2. The CDR3 sequence is 15 residues long. CDR3 amino acids: CASSQGLAGSYEQYF. CDR3 sequence (DNA): TGTGCCAGCAGCCAGGGACTAGCGGGGTCCTACGAGCAGTACTTC.

This chain connects TRBV6-1 to TRBJ2-7; D is perhaps TRBD2 (7 bases). The CDR3 runs 15 residues. CDR1 is MNHNS, CDR2 SASEGT, per germline. V lost 8 bases to trimming and J lost 4 bases, with 21 bases between them. CDR3 sequence (DNA): TGTGCCAGCTCCCTTCCGACCGGGGGGACATACGAGCAGTACTTC. Protein sequence: CASSLPTGGTYEQYF.

This chain joins TRBV2 and TRBJ1-1; D gene ambiguous. Germline CDR1 is SNHLY and CDR2 is FYNNEI. With 5 bases removed from V and 2 bases from J, the gap between germline ends came to 12 bases. This CDR3 region has 14 residues. CDR3 amino acids: CASSPQGPNTEAFF. Written as DNA, the CDR3 is TGTGCCAGCAGTCCCCAAGGCCCTAACACTGAAGCTTTCTTT.

The rearrangement joins TRBV18 to TRBJ1-3; D call uncertain. CDR1 is KGHSH, CDR2 LQKENI, per germline. V lost 7 bases to trimming and J lost 1 base, with 11 bases between them. The length of the CDR3 is 14 residues. The CDR3, as DNA: TGTGCCAGCTTCCGGGCAGCTTCTGGAAACACCATATATTTT. Its translation is CASFRAASGNTIYF.

The chain recombines TRBV25-1 with TRBJ1-1; a weak D match, TRBD1 (6 bases). Deletions cut 3 bases from V and 0 bases from J, with 11 bases between. Per germline, CDR1 MGHDK and CDR2 SYGVNS. CDR3 length: 15 residues. CDR3 residues: CASSDPGQMNTEAFF. The CDR3, as DNA: TGTGCCAGCAGTGACCCGGGACAAATGAACACTGAAGCTTTCTTT.

CDR3 sequence: CASSQDYGRGFTQYF. For the CDR3, the DNA is TGTGCCAGCAGCCAAGATTATGGCAGGGGGTTCACCCAGTACTTC. The rearrangement joins TRBV14 to TRBJ2-5, with TRBD1 identical over 7 bases. CDR1 is SGHDN, CDR2 FVKESK, per germline. The CDR3 loop spans 15 amino acids. J gave up 8 bases and V 0 bases, and 9 bases lay outside the gene matches. The complete variable domain, with remaining parts taken from reference TRBV14 and TRBJ2-5, reads EAGVTQFPSHSVIEKGQTVTLRCDPISGHDNLYWYRRVMGKEIKFLLHFVKESKQDESGMPNNRFLAERTGGTYSTLKVQPAELEDSGVYFCASSQDYGRGFTQYFGPGTRLLVL.

Written as DNA, the CDR3 is TGTGCCTGTCCCGGGACTAGCGGGAGGTGGACCGGGGAGCTGTTTTTT. Translating it yields CACPGTSGRWTGELFF. The V gene is TRBV30, the J gene TRBJ2-2; 15 bases map to TRBD2. V lost 6 bases and J lost 5; bases outside the gene matches: 7. CDR1 and CDR2 from the germline V gene are GTSNPN and SVGIG (reference sequence). The CDR3 runs 16 residues.

The CDR3 DNA sequence: TGTGCCAGCAGCCAAGATGGGGGCTACGAGCAGTACTTC. It encodes CASSQDGGYEQYF. The chain carries TRBV4-2 and TRBJ2-7; D tentatively fits TRBD1 or TRBD2 (5 bases each). The CDR3 has 13 amino acids. Trimming removed 0 bases from V and 3 bases from J, with 6 bases in between. Germline V gene data show CDR1 as LGHNA and CDR2 as YNFKEQ.